What follows describes a single T cell receptor beta chain. This specimen comes from a study of blood T cell repertoires in COVID-19. Study context: COVID-19 samples from acute and convalescent phases originated in the United States, Italy and Spain. T cells, B-cell-depleted T cells, or PBMCs supplied cDNA or gDNA.

Per germline, CDR1 SNHLY and CDR2 FYNNEI. The CDR3 spans 13 residues. In the authors' methods: Nucleated cell number was recorded as an estimate derived from reference gene primer amplification. Here immunoSEQ multiplex PCR was the method, and the copy in TCRdb shows in-frame clones only, minus some. That table supplies the V and J calls and clone size; D and trimming were determined from the DNA. In the table there are over 350,000 clones, around 87% of which are singletons. Participant ages covered about 18 to 100 years across 24 US areas. This sequence was found in a young woman with acute COVID-19. Sequencing input: PBMCs or T cells enriched from blood (not recorded which). This chain uses TRBV2 with TRBJ1-4; D might be TRBD1 (5 bases). The CDR3 nucleotides are TGTGCTCCTAGACGGGGGTCGGTGGAAAAACTGTTTTTT. This translates into CAPRRGSVEKLFF.